This T cell receptor beta chain derives from a study of Ad26.COV2.S vaccination and SARS-CoV-2 variants. Study overall: By the intramuscular route, Ad26.COV2.S was given once, or twice 56 days apart.

Study-wide results and limits: Breadth measured for non-spike TCRs was similar across vaccine and placebo recipients.

Treatment described: around 19 received Ad26.COV2.S at low or high dose, single or two shots; roughly 5 received placebo; per-sample allocation not given. The study sampled participants on day 63 after the first vaccine or placebo injection. Concerning this clone itself: Its cognate antigen is unknown.

Sequencing used immunoSEQ multiplex PCR; TCRdb keeps in-frame clones, though not all of them. The sample carries hundreds of thousands of clones, roughly 90% recorded once. This specimen was peripheral blood, taken in a trial of Ad26.COV2.S vaccine versus placebo. This receptor was taken from a person aged 18-65 years who received the Ad26.COV2.S COVID-19 vaccine or a placebo.

The CDR3 DNA is TGTGCCTGGAGTACTGGGTACTACAATGAGCAGTTCTTC. Translating gives CAWSTGYYNEQFF. The chain links TRBV30 to TRBJ2-1; no definite D call. Germline loops: CDR1 GTSNPN, CDR2 SVGIG (reference sequence). The CDR3 is made up of 13 amino acids. Between the trimmed V and J ends, which lost 2 bases and 3 bases, there was a span of 8 bases.